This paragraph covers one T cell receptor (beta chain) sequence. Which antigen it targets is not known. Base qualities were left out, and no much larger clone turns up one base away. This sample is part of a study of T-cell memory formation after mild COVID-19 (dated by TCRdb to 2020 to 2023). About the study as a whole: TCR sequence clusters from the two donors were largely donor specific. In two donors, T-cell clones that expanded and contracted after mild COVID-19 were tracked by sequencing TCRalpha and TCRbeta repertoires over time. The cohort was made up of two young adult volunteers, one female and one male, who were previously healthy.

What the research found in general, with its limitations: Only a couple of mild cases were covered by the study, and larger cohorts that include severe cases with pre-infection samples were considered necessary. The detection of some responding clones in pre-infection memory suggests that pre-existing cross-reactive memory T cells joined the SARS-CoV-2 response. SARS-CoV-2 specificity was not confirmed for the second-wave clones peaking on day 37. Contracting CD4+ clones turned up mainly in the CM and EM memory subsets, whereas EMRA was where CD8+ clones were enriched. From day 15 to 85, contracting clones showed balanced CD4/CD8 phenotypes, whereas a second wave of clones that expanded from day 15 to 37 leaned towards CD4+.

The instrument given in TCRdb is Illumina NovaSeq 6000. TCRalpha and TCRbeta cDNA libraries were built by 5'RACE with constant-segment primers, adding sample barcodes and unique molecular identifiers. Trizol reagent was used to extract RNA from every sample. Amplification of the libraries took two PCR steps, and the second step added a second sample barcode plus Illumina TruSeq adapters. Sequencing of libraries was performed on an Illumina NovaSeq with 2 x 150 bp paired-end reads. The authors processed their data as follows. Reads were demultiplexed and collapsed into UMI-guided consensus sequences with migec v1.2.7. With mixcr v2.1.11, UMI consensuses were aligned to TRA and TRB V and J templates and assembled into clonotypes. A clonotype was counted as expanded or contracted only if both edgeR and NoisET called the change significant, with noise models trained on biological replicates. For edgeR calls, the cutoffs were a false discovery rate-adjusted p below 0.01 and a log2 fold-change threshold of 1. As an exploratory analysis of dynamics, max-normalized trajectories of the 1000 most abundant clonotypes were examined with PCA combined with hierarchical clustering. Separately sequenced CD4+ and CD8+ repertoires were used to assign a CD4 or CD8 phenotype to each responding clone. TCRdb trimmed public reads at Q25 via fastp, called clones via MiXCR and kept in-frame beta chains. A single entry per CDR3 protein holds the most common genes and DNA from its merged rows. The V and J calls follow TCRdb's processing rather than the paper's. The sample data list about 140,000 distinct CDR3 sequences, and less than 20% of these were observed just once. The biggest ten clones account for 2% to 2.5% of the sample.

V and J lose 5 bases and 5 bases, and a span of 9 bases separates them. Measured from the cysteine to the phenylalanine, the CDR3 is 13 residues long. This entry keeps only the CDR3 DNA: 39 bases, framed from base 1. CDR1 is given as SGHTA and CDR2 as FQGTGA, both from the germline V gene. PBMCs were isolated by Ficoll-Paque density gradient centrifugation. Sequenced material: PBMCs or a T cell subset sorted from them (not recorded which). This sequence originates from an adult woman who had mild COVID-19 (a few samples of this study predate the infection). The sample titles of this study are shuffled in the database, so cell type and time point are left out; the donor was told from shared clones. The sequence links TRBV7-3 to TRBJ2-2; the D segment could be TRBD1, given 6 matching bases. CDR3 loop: CASSHQGTGELFF. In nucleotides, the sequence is TGTGCCAGCAGCCACCAGGGGACCGGGGAGCTGTTTTTT.